These 3 T cell receptor beta chains were all obtained from the same sample, sequenced in a study of cytomegalovirus exposure and HLA in healthy donors. The PCR contained 60 Vbeta and 13 Jbeta primers. Here immunoSEQ multiplex PCR was the method, and the copy in TCRdb shows in-frame clones only, minus some. The sample has more than 100,000 clones, around three quarters seen once; the top ten hold 1%. Material: PBMCs. These receptors were obtained from a man aged 35-49 years in good health and CMV-seronegative.

V and J are TRBV6-5 and TRBJ1-2; 9 bases align to TRBD1. This CDR3 comprises 16 residues. V shed 0 bases, J shed 8 bases, and the junction held 10 bases outside the gene matches. Looked up from germline, CDR1 is MNHEY and CDR2 is SVGAGI. The CDR3 bases are TGTGCCAGCAGTTACTCCTCCACAGGGGGCGTTGGAGGCTACACCTTC. Translating it yields CASSYSSTGGVGGYTF.

V and J are TRBV7-2 and TRBJ2-3; 7 bases map to TRBD1. Germline V gene sequence: CDR1 SGHTA, CDR2 FQGNSA. This CDR3 has 16 residues. J was trimmed by 2 bases and V by 1 base; bases with no gene match: 6. The DNA for the CDR3 is TGTGCCAGCAGCTTAGGACCGACAGGGACCACAGATACGCAGTATTTT. The encoded protein is CASSLGPTGTTDTQYF.

V and J are TRBV30 and TRBJ2-1; maybe TRBD1 (5 bases). The germline gives CDR1 GTSNPN, CDR2 SVGIG (reference sequence). The V gene lost 2 bases and the J gene lost 4 bases, with 15 bases spanning the gap. The CDR3 runs to 15 residues. The CDR3 here is CAWSYQGGLYNEQFF. CDR3 DNA sequence: TGTGCCTGGAGTTACCAGGGTGGGCTATACAATGAGCAGTTCTTC.